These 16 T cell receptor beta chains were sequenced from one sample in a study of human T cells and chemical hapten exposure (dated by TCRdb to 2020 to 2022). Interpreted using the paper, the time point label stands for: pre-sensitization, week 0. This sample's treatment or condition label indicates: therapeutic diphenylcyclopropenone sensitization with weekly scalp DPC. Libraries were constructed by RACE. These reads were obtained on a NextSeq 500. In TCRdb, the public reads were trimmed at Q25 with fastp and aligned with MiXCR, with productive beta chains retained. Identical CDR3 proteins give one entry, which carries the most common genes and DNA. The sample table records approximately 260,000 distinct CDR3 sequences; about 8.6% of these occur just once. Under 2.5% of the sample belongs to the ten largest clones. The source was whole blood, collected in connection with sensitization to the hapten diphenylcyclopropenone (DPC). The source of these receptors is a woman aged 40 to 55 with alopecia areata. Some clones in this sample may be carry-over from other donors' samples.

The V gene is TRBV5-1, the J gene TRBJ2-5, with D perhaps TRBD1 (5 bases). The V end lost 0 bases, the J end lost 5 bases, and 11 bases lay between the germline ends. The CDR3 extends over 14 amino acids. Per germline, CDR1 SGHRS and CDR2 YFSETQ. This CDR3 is CASSLAGYRETQYF. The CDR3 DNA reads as TGCGCCAGCAGCTTGGCAGGCTACAGGGAGACCCAGTACTTC.

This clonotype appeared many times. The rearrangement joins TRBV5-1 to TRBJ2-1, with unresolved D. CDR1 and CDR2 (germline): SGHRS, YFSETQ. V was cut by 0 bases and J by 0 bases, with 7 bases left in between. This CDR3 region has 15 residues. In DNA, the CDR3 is TGCGCCAGCAGCTTGGACGGGCCCTCCTACAATGAGCAGTTCTTC. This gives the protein CASSLDGPSYNEQFF.

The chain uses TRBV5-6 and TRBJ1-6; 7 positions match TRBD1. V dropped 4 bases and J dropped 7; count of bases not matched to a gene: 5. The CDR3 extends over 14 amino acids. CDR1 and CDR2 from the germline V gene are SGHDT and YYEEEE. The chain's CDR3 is CASSPPQGNSPLHF. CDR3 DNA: TGTGCCAGCAGCCCTCCACAGGGGAATTCACCCCTCCACTTT.

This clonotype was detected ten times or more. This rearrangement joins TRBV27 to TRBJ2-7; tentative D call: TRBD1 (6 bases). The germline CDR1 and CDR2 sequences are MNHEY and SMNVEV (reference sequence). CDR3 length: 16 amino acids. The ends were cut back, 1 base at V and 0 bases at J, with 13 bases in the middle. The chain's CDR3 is CASSLWGRSASYEQYF. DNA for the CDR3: TGTGCCAGCAGTTTATGGGGGCGATCTGCCTCCTACGAGCAGTACTTC.

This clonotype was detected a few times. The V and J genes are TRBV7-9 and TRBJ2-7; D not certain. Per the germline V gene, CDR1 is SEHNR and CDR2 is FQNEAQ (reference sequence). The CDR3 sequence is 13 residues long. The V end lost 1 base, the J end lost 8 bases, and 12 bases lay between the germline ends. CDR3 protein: CASSLDPVDQQYF. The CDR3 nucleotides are TGTGCCAGCAGCTTAGACCCCGTGGATCAGCAGTACTTC.

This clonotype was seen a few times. The CDR3 coding sequence is TGCAGTGCTAGAGATCTGGACTATGGCTACACCTTC. The encoded protein is CSARDLDYGYTF. The chain has TRBV20-1 and TRBJ1-2; the D is unclear. CDR3 length: 12 amino acids. The V end lost 0 bases, the J end lost 3 bases, and 5 bases lay between the germline ends. Germline values: CDR1 DFQATT, CDR2 SNEGSKA (reference sequence).

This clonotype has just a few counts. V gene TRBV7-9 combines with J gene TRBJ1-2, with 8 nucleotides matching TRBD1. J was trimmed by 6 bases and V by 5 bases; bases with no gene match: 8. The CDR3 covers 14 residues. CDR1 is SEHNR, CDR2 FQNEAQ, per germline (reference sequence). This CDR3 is CASSPRTGRDGYTF. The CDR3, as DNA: TGTGCCAGCAGCCCCCGGACAGGGAGGGATGGCTACACCTTC.

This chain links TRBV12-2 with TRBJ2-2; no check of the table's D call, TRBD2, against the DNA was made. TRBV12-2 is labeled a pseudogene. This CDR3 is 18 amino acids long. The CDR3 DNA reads TGTGCAAGTCGCTTAGCCGGACTAGCGGGAGTGATACCCGGGGAGCTGTTTTTT. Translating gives CASRLAGLAGVIPGELFF.

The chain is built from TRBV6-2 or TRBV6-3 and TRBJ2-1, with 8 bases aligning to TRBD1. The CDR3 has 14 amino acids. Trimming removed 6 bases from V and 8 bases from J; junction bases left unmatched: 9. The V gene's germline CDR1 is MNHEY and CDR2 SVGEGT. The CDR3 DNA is TGTGCCAGCAGGATACCAGGGGGCGAGGATGAGCAGTTCTTC. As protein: CASRIPGGEDEQFF.

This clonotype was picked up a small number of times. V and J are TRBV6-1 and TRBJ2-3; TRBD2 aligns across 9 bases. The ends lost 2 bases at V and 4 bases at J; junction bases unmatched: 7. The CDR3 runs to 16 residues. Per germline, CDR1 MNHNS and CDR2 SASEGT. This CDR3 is CASSEFQAGGADTQYF. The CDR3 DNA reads TGTGCCAGCAGTGAATTCCAAGCGGGAGGTGCAGATACGCAGTATTTT.

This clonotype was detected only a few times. CDR3 amino acids: CASRYSSNQPQHF. For the CDR3, the DNA is TGTGCCAGCAGATATAGCAGCAATCAGCCCCAGCATTTT. The V call is TRBV7-9, the J call TRBJ1-5; no firm D call. Germline CDR1 reads SEHNR; CDR2 reads FQNEAQ (reference sequence). The CDR3 is 13 amino acids. Between the trimmed V and J ends, which lost 6 bases and 1 base, there was a span of 7 bases. Combining the CDR3 with reference TRBV7-9 and TRBJ1-5 gives the whole variable domain DTGVSQNPRHKITKRGQNVTFRCDPISEHNRLYWYRQTLGQGPEFLTYFQNEAQLEKSRLLSDRFSAERPKGSFSTLEIQRTEQGDSAMYLCASRYSSNQPQHFGDGTRLSIL.

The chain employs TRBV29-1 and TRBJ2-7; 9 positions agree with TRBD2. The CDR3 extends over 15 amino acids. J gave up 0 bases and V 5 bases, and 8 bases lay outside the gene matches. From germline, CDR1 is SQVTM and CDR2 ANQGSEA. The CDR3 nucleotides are TGCAGCGTTCGGCCTAGCGGGGTACTCTCCTACGAGCAGTACTTC. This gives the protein CSVRPSGVLSYEQYF.

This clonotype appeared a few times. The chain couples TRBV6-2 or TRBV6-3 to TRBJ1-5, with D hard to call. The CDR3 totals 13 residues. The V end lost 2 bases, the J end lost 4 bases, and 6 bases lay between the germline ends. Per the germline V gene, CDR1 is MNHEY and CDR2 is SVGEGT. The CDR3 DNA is TGTGCCAGCAGTTACCCTTCAAATCAGCCCCAGCATTTT. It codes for CASSYPSNQPQHF.

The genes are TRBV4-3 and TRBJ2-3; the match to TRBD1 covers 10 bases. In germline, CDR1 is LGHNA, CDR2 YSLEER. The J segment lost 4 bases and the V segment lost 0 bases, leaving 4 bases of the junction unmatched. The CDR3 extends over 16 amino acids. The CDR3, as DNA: TGCGCCAGCAGCCAAGATCGACAGGGGGCCCCAGATACGCAGTATTTT. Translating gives CASSQDRQGAPDTQYF.

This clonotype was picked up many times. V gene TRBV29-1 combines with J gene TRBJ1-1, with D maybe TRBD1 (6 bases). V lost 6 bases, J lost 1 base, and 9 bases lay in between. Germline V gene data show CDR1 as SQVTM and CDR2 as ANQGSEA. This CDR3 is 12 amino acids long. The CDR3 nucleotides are TGCAGCGTGGGACATACGAACACTGAAGCTTTCTTT. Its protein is CSVGHTNTEAFF. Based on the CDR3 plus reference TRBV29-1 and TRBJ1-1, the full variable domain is SAVISQKPSRDICQRGTSLTIQCQVDSQVTMMFWYRQQPGQSLTLIATANQGSEATYESGFVIDKFPISRPNLTFSTLTVSNMSPEDSSIYLCSVGHTNTEAFFGQGTRLTVV.

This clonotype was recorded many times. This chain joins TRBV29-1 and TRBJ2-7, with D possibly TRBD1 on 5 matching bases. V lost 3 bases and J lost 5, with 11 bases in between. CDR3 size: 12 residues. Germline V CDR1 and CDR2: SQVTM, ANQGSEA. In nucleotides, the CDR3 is TGCAGCGTTGAGCAGGGTAGCCACGAGCAGTACTTC. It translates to CSVEQGSHEQYF.